The 6 T cell receptor beta chains below were found in one sample sequenced in a study of blood T cell repertoires in COVID-19. Sequencing was performed with immunoSEQ multiplex PCR; in TCRdb, only in-frame clones are kept and a portion is missing. There are 250,000 to 300,000 clones in the sample; about four fifths occur only once, and roughly 5% lies in the top ten. The sequencing input was peripheral blood. All receptors come from a man aged 80 or over with acute or convalescent COVID-19.

The rearrangement joins TRBV20-1 to TRBJ1-2; tentatively, D is TRBD1 (6 bases). This CDR3 is 15 amino acids long. V lost 3 bases to trimming and J lost 4 bases, with 18 bases between them. The germline gives CDR1 DFQATT, CDR2 SNEGSKA (reference sequence). The CDR3, as DNA: TGCAGTGCTAGTGACCGGCGGGGGACATTCTATGGCTACACCTTC. Translated: CSASDRRGTFYGYTF.

V gene TRBV4-1 combines with J gene TRBJ2-1; D may be TRBD1 (5 bases). The CDR3 consists of 19 residues. Per the germline V gene, CDR1 is MGHRA and CDR2 is YSYEKL. The V end lost 0 bases, the J end lost 6 bases, and 24 bases lay between the germline ends. The DNA for the CDR3 is TGCGCCAGCAGCCAAGATCCAGGGTCTGTCCTGCCTGCTGGCAATGAGCAGTTCTTC. It codes for CASSQDPGSVLPAGNEQFF.

The chain employs TRBV24-1 and TRBJ2-2; no definite D call. Germline V lookup: CDR1 KGHDR, CDR2 SFDVKD. Trimming shortened V by 4 bases and J by 4 bases, and 15 bases separated the two germline ends. CDR3 size: 16 residues. CDR3 loop: CATSDPSRAITGELFF. The CDR3 DNA follows: TGTGCCACCAGTGACCCCTCCAGAGCGATCACCGGGGAGCTGTTTTTT.

The rearrangement uses TRBV5-1 and TRBJ2-2; unclear D gene. In germline, CDR1 is SGHRS, CDR2 YFSETQ. CDR3 length: 13 amino acids. V was pared by 1 base and J by 5 bases, with 6 bases between. CDR3 loop: CASSLFMTGELFF. The CDR3 region has the DNA TGCGCCAGCAGCTTGTTTATGACCGGGGAGCTGTTTTTT. The whole variable domain, remainder taken from reference TRBV5-1 and TRBJ2-2, is KAGVTQTPRYLIKTRGQQVTLSCSPISGHRSVSWYQQTPGQGLQFLFEYFSETQRNKGNFPGRFSGRQFSNSRSEMNVSTLELGDSALYLCASSLFMTGELFFGEGSRLTVL.

The chain employs TRBV19 and TRBJ1-1, with 8 nucleotides matching TRBD1. CDR1 is LNHDA and CDR2 is SQIVND in the germline V gene (reference sequence). The V gene end was trimmed by 3 bases and the J gene end by 8 bases; junction bases not matched to a gene: 5. This CDR3 comprises 13 residues. The DNA for the CDR3 is TGTGCCAGTAGTATCACTCAGGGGGCCGAAGCTTTCTTT. It yields the protein CASSITQGAEAFF.

This clone was recorded once. The J gene is TRBJ2-1, the V gene TRBV3-1 (or the pseudogene TRBV3-2); D possibly corresponds to TRBD1 (6 bases). Germline CDR1 LGHDT, CDR2 YNNKEL (reference sequence). Trimming left V 1 base short and J 0 bases short, with 7 bases between. The CDR3 length is 15 residues. The CDR3 region has the DNA TGTGCCAGCAGCCAAGCAGGGGCCTCCTACAATGAGCAGTTCTTC. The encoded protein is CASSQAGASYNEQFF.